The 8 T cell receptor beta chains given below trace back to one sample, sequenced in a study of cytomegalovirus exposure and HLA in healthy donors. The PCR contained 60 Vbeta and 13 Jbeta primers. Generated by immunoSEQ multiplex PCR, the TCRdb table keeps only in-frame clones and is missing some. The data contain about 78,000 clones, over 70% of them singletons. Material for sequencing was PBMCs. These receptor sequences come from a man aged 45-65 years in good health and CMV-seropositive.

This clone was recorded only once. The chain uses TRBV19 and TRBJ2-7; TRBD2 matches 12 bases. Losses at the gene ends were 3 bases for V and 0 bases for J; bases not matched to a gene: 12. The CDR3 sequence is 19 residues long. Per germline, CDR1 LNHDA and CDR2 SQIVND (reference sequence). DNA for the CDR3: TGTGCCAGTAGTATTGGGACTAGCGGGCCAAGACCTAGCTCCTACGAGCAGTACTTC. Translation: CASSIGTSGPRPSSYEQYF.

The J gene is TRBJ1-1, the V gene TRBV5-1; D gene ambiguous. CDR1 is SGHRS, CDR2 YFSETQ, per germline. This CDR3 is 15 amino acids long. Trimming cost V 4 bases and J 0 bases, with 13 bases left between them. CDR3 residues: CASSPTGRVNTEAFF. The CDR3 DNA sequence: TGCGCCAGCAGCCCGACGGGTAGAGTGAACACTGAAGCTTTCTTT.

This clone has only one observation. V is TRBV18 and J is TRBJ2-7; 12 positions match TRBD2. Germline V lookup: CDR1 KGHSH, CDR2 LQKENI. The length of the CDR3 is 15 residues. With 6 bases clipped from V and 0 bases from J, the junction kept 3 bases outside the gene matches. The CDR3 coding sequence is TGTGCCAGCTCCCCGACTAGCGGGAGCTCCTACGAGCAGTACTTC. It is translated as CASSPTSGSSYEQYF.

The CDR3 DNA reads TGTGCCAGCACCGGGAGGGGGGCCCAGTACTTC. This encodes CASTGRGAQYF. V is TRBV2 and J is TRBJ2-5; 8 nucleotides line up with TRBD2. Germline CDR1 SNHLY, CDR2 FYNNEI. This CDR3 comprises 11 residues. Trimming removed 7 bases from V and 9 bases from J; junction bases left unmatched: 4.

This chain joins TRBV6-1 and TRBJ2-1; D gene uncertain. This CDR3 region has 14 residues. Germline V gene lookup returns CDR1 MNHNS and CDR2 SASEGT. Trimming cost V 0 bases and J 15 bases, with 18 bases left between them. The CDR3 spells CASSEASMPALMFF. In DNA form, the CDR3 reads TGTGCCAGCAGTGAAGCGAGTATGCCCGCTCTAATGTTCTTC.

This chain connects TRBV6-5 to TRBJ2-1, with 8 bases aligning to TRBD2. The length of the CDR3 is 13 residues. Per the germline V gene, CDR1 is MNHEY and CDR2 is SVGAGI. J was trimmed by 9 bases and V by 6 bases; bases with no gene match: 7. CDR3 coding DNA: TGTGCCAGCAGAGGGGGACTAGTGGGTGAGCAGTTCTTC. Its translation: CASRGGLVGEQFF.

The count of this clone is one. The V gene is TRBV5-1, the J gene TRBJ2-3; a weak D match, TRBD2 (7 bases). The CDR3 loop spans 14 amino acids. Germline V gives CDR1 SGHRS, CDR2 YFSETQ. Trimming removed 7 bases at V and 1 base at J, with 13 bases between. The CDR3: CASQAGGRTDTQYF. DNA for the CDR3: TGCGCCAGCCAAGCCGGGGGGCGCACAGATACGCAGTATTTT. Looking up the rest from reference TRBV5-1 and TRBJ2-3 gives the full variable domain: KAGVTQTPRYLIKTRGQQVTLSCSPISGHRSVSWYQQTPGQGLQFLFEYFSETQRNKGNFPGRFSGRQFSNSRSEMNVSTLELGDSALYLCASQAGGRTDTQYFGPGTRLTVL.

The rearrangement joins TRBV19 to TRBJ1-1; no clear D. The V gene lost 5 bases and the J gene lost 1 base, with 20 bases spanning the gap. Germline V gene data show CDR1 as LNHDA and CDR2 as SQIVND (reference sequence). This CDR3 contains 17 residues. Written as DNA, the CDR3 is TGTGCCAGTAGTCCCTTCATAGGTCGCAGGTCGAACACTGAAGCTTTCTTT. Translating it yields CASSPFIGRRSNTEAFF.